These T cell receptor beta chains were read from a single sample in a study of blood T cells in healthy people across ages. TCRdb redid the calling of the 5' RACE reads with MiXCR, one entry per CDR3 protein. The sample lists roughly 2 million distinct CDR3 sequences, about 50% occurring once. Sequencing was carried out using blood. The receptor set was obtained from a woman aged 40 to 55 in good health. The CDR3 runs from the conserved cysteine through the conserved F or W. The D gene is left open where the match is weak. A clone size is listed for some rows: how often the clone was seen (once, few, many), or a class if it is expanded.

CDR3 protein,CDR3 DNA,V gene,D gene,clone size,J gene
CASSHMVGPNYGYTF,TGTGCCAGCAGTCACATGGTCGGACCTAACTATGGCTACACCTTC,TRBV6-2/TRBV6-3,.,.,TRBJ1-2
CSARDPHGLEETQYF,TGCAGTGCTAGAGATCCCCACGGACTAGAAGAGACCCAGTACTTC,TRBV20-1,TRBD2,few,TRBJ2-5
CASSVAIAQSQETQYF,TGTGCCAGCAGCGTAGCAATAGCCCAGTCCCAAGAGACCCAGTACTTC,TRBV9,.,.,TRBJ2-5
CAITEGGDEQYF,TGTGCCATCACCGAGGGGGGGGATGAGCAGTACTTC,TRBV10-3,.,many,TRBJ2-7
CASSQKGGDGYTF,TGCGCCAGCAGCCAAAAGGGTGGAGATGGCTACACCTTC,TRBV4-1,.,.,TRBJ1-2
CSVVRGGSAEAFF,TGCAGCGTTGTTAGGGGGGGCTCGGCTGAAGCTTTCTTT,TRBV29-1,.,.,TRBJ1-1
CASSGRSARTDTQYF,TGTGCCAGCAGCGGCAGAAGCGCCCGCACAGATACGCAGTATTTT,TRBV6-5,.,few,TRBJ2-3
CSARNRQGAYNEQFF,TGCAGTGCTAGAAATCGACAGGGGGCCTACAATGAGCAGTTCTTC,TRBV20-1,TRBD1,.,TRBJ2-1
CASRHTGRETQYF,TGTGCCAGCAGACACACGGGGAGAGAGACCCAGTACTTC,TRBV7-4,.,few,TRBJ2-5
CASSHQLNYGHTF,TGCGCCAGCAGCCATCAGCTTAACTATGGCCACACCTTC,TRBV4-1,.,.,TRBJ1-2
CASALRTAGSTDTQYF,TGTGCCAGCGCACTCCGGACAGCGGGGAGCACAGATACGCAGTATTTT,TRBV6-2/TRBV6-3,.,once,TRBJ2-3
CATSDEQGRETQYF,TGTGCCACCAGTGATGAACAGGGGAGGGAGACCCAGTACTTC,TRBV24-1,.,.,TRBJ2-5
CASIPGDTRTDTQYF,TGTGCCAGCATCCCGGGGGACACCCGCACAGATACGCAGTATTTT,TRBV21-1,.,.,TRBJ2-3
CASSPRGGQGYTF,TGTGCCAGCAGCCCCCGGGGGGGTCAGGGCTACACCTTC,TRBV3-1,.,.,TRBJ1-2
CASSLPPLLGDEQFF,TGTGCCAGCAGCCTCCCTCCACTGCTGGGCGATGAGCAGTTCTTC,TRBV6-2/TRBV6-3,.,once,TRBJ2-1
CSARGTVSYYEQYF,TGCAGTGCTAGAGGGACAGTTTCCTACTACGAGCAGTACTTC,TRBV20-1,.,few,TRBJ2-7
CASSPLDPDLVTEAFF,TGCGCCAGCAGCCCTCTTGACCCGGACTTGGTCACTGAAGCTTTCTTT,TRBV5-1,.,.,TRBJ1-1
CASSLSQGNSGANVLTF,TGTGCCAGCAGTTTATCCCAGGGAAACTCTGGGGCCAACGTCCTGACTTTC,TRBV27,.,few,TRBJ2-6
CASSRTGVLQPQHF,TGTGCCAGCAGCCGTACAGGGGTCCTCCAGCCCCAGCATTTT,TRBV27,TRBD1,.,TRBJ1-5
CASSYSFGGGRNEQFF,TGTGCCAGCAGTTACTCGTTTGGCGGGGGGAGGAATGAGCAGTTCTTC,TRBV6-6,TRBD2,.,TRBJ2-1
CASSFDSSYSSYEQYF,TGTGCCAGCAGTTTCGACAGTTCGTACTCCTCCTACGAGCAGTACTTC,TRBV6-6,.,.,TRBJ2-7
CASSFGGSTEAFF,TGTGCCAGCAGCTTCGGGGGAAGCACTGAAGCTTTCTTT,TRBV7-2,.,.,TRBJ1-1